The clone carrying this T cell receptor (beta chain) was observed a single time. The sample originates from a study of blood T cell repertoires in COVID-19. Study in general: COVID-19 samples, acute and convalescent, were from the United States, Italy and Spain. Sample material is recorded as cDNA or gDNA derived from T cells, B-cell-depleted T cells, or PBMCs.

As handled by the study authors: Reference gene primer amplification gave estimated nucleated cell counts. Clones were sequenced by immunoSEQ multiplex PCR, and TCRdb holds only the in-frame ones, with some missing. V and J calls and clone size are those listed in that table; D and trimming were worked out from the DNA. Here the sample spans about 180,000 clones, around 83% being singletons. The CDR3 loop spans 14 amino acids. Germline CDR1 and CDR2: MGHRA and YSYEKL. Trimming removed 0 bases at V and 0 bases at J, with 5 bases between. This receptor was identified in a human donor in a cohort sampled during active COVID-19. The chain uses TRBV4-1 and TRBJ2-5; D gene ambiguous. The sequenced sample was peripheral blood. The CDR3 is CASSQDRYQETQYF. CDR3 DNA: TGCGCCAGCAGCCAAGACAGATACCAAGAGACCCAGTACTTC.